Below, 19 T cell receptor beta chains from the same sample are listed, as sequenced in a study of blood T cell repertoires in COVID-19. The protocol was immunoSEQ multiplex PCR, while the TCRdb copy is restricted to in-frame clones and leaves out a portion. In the table there are 90,000 or so clones, more than 75% of which are singletons. The sample comprised peripheral blood. The receptors were sampled from a human donor in a cohort sampled during active COVID-19.

This clone was observed a single time. The chain recombines TRBV9 with TRBJ1-2; TRBD1 matches 7 bases. The germline V gene encodes CDR1 SGDLS and CDR2 YYNGEE. Trimming removed 2 bases from V and 8 bases from J; junction bases left unmatched: 9. The CDR3 is 14 amino acids. The CDR3 nucleotides read TGTGCCAGCAGCGTGGGGGGACAGCCGCGGGGCTACACCTTC. This codes for CASSVGGQPRGYTF.

The CDR3 region has the DNA TGTGCCAGCAGTTATACAGGGGAGCTGAAAGCTTTCTTT. Translation gives CASSYTGELKAFF. V gene TRBV6-5 combines with J gene TRBJ1-1; TRBD1 aligns across 7 bases. Germline V gene sequence: CDR1 MNHEY, CDR2 SVGAGI. The CDR3 spans 13 residues. Trimming cost V 3 bases and J 9 bases; bases outside gene matches: 7.

The chain combines TRBV7-9 with TRBJ2-1, with TRBD1 identical over 9 bases. Germline V gene lookup returns CDR1 SEHNR and CDR2 FQNEAQ (reference sequence). The trim removed 1 base at V and 6 bases at J, leaving 7 bases unmatched. The CDR3 is 16 amino acids. Here the CDR3 reads CASSLVWDRDANEQFF. The CDR3 region has the DNA TGTGCCAGCAGCTTAGTGTGGGACAGGGATGCCAATGAGCAGTTCTTC. The entire variable domain, with the rest obtained from reference TRBV7-9 and TRBJ2-1, is as follows: DTGVSQNPRHKITKRGQNVTFRCDPISEHNRLYWYRQTLGQGPEFLTYFQNEAQLEKSRLLSDRFSAERPKGSFSTLEIQRTEQGDSAMYLCASSLVWDRDANEQFFGPGTRLTVL.

For the CDR3, the DNA is TGTGCCATCAGTGATCTCGTAGCGGGGGGGTACGAGCAGTACTTC. This codes for CAISDLVAGGYEQYF. The gene calls are TRBV10-3 and TRBJ2-7, with TRBD2 identical over 11 bases. J was trimmed by 4 bases and V by 3 bases; bases with no gene match: 5. Germline CDR1 reads ENHRY; CDR2 reads SYGVKD. The CDR3 loop spans 15 amino acids.

The chain uses TRBV30 and TRBJ1-2; weak D call: TRBD1 (5 bases). V shed 5 bases and J shed 4 bases, with 11 bases lying between them. The germline V gene encodes CDR1 GTSNPN and CDR2 SVGIG (reference sequence). This CDR3 region has 12 residues. CDR3 bases: TGTGCCTGGGGGGGTCGGAGCTATGGCTACACCTTC. It is translated as CAWGGRSYGYTF.

The chain has TRBV5-4 and TRBJ2-3; 8 bases map to TRBD2. Germline values: CDR1 SGHNT, CDR2 YYREEE (reference sequence). J gave up 2 bases and V 4 bases, and 15 bases lay outside the gene matches. This CDR3 contains 18 residues. The CDR3 is CASSPGPTRAGDTDTQYF. CDR3 coding DNA: TGTGCCAGCAGCCCTGGCCCCACTAGAGCGGGGGACACAGATACGCAGTATTTT.

This sequence joins TRBV7-9 and TRBJ2-7; possible D gene TRBD2, 5 bases. Germline V CDR1 and CDR2: SEHNR, FQNEAQ (reference sequence). The CDR3 has 15 amino acids. The germline V and J ends were trimmed by 1 base and 0 bases, with 10 bases remaining between them. As DNA, the CDR3 is TGTGCCAGCAGCTTAGTCGGGGTCCGCTCCTACGAGCAGTACTTC. Translating it yields CASSLVGVRSYEQYF.

This chain joins TRBV9 and TRBJ2-2; D is uncertain. CDR1 and CDR2 (germline): SGDLS, YYNGEE. This CDR3 is 17 amino acids long. Trimming removed 0 bases from V and 0 bases from J, with 12 bases in between. The CDR3: CASSVGNRSPNTGELFF. DNA for the CDR3: TGTGCCAGCAGCGTAGGAAACAGATCCCCGAACACCGGGGAGCTGTTTTTT.

The sample holds a few counts of this clone. This chain connects TRBV11-3 to TRBJ2-1; D is ambiguous. The V and J ends lost 2 bases and 6 bases respectively, with 11 bases between them. The CDR3 is made up of 14 amino acids. The germline CDR1 and CDR2 sequences are SGHNT and YENEEA. The CDR3, as DNA: TGTGCCAGCAGCTTACGAGGATCCAGCAATGAGCAGTTCTTC. Residues: CASSLRGSSNEQFF.

The rearrangement links TRBV27 to TRBJ2-1, with 9 bases matching TRBD1. The CDR3 is 14 amino acids. Trimming took 5 bases from V and 7 from J; bases not matched to a gene: 6. Germline CDR1 is MNHEY and CDR2 is SMNVEV (reference sequence). The CDR3 sequence is CASSAGTGWNEQFF. The CDR3 DNA sequence: TGTGCCAGCAGTGCCGGGACAGGGTGGAATGAGCAGTTCTTC.

The chain is built from TRBV7-3 and TRBJ2-3; 11 bases agree with TRBD2. Germline CDR1 SGHTA, CDR2 FQGTGA. This CDR3 contains 16 residues. With 5 bases clipped from V and 2 bases from J, the junction kept 6 bases outside the gene matches. The CDR3 sequence: CASSPGLAGHTDTQYF. The CDR3 DNA reads TGTGCCAGCAGCCCTGGACTAGCGGGCCACACAGATACGCAGTATTTT.

V usage is TRBV10-1 and J usage is TRBJ1-3; D may be TRBD1 (6 bases). V lost 0 bases and J 7 bases, leaving 13 bases between the germline ends. The germline gives CDR1 WNHNN, CDR2 SYGVQD (reference sequence). There are 15 residues in the CDR3. CDR3 coding DNA: TGCGCCAGCAGTGAGTCGGGCAGGGGAGCGAACACCATATATTTT. Translation: CASSESGRGANTIYF.

The rearrangement joins TRBV6-5 to TRBJ1-1; D may be TRBD1 (6 bases). Germline-derived CDR1 and CDR2 are MNHEY and SVGAGI. There are 12 residues in the CDR3. With 6 bases removed from V and 1 base from J, the gap between germline ends came to 6 bases. DNA for the CDR3: TGTGCCAGCAGCAGGGGGAACACTGAAGCTTTCTTT. This codes for CASSRGNTEAFF.

This clone was counted once. The chain combines TRBV7-9 with TRBJ2-5; TRBD1 matches at 12 bases. The V segment lost 6 bases and the J segment 5 bases; nucleotides outside the gene matches: 16. CDR3 length: 18 amino acids. Looked up from germline, CDR1 is SEHNR and CDR2 is FQNEAQ (reference sequence). The CDR3 DNA sequence: TGTGCCAGCAGTCACTCTCCTACGAGGGACAGGGGGCTTGAGACCCAGTACTTC. It is translated as CASSHSPTRDRGLETQYF.

The chain is built from TRBV3-1 (or the pseudogene TRBV3-2) and TRBJ2-1; TRBD2 agrees at 12 bases. Unmatched junction bases numbered 5, after V lost 1 base and J lost 7 bases. Germline loops: CDR1 LGHDT, CDR2 YNNKEL (reference sequence). There are 16 residues in the CDR3. The CDR3: CASSQAASGGGNEQFF. CDR3 coding DNA: TGTGCCAGCAGCCAAGCGGCTAGCGGGGGGGGTAATGAGCAGTTCTTC.

The chain combines TRBV7-9 with TRBJ2-2; D unresolved. V lost 6 bases, J lost 2 bases, and 10 bases lay in between. The CDR3 spans 14 residues. Per the germline V gene, CDR1 is SEHNR and CDR2 is FQNEAQ (reference sequence). In DNA, the CDR3 is TGTGCCAGCAGTAAATTACTAAACACCGGGGAGCTGTTTTTT. Its translation: CASSKLLNTGELFF. Variable domain in full (rest from reference TRBV7-9 and TRBJ2-2): DTGVSQNPRHKITKRGQNVTFRCDPISEHNRLYWYRQTLGQGPEFLTYFQNEAQLEKSRLLSDRFSAERPKGSFSTLEIQRTEQGDSAMYLCASSKLLNTGELFFGEGSRLTVL.

CDR3 protein: CASSPGTGNSPLHF. CDR3 coding DNA: TGTGCCAGCTCTCCCGGGACAGGGAATTCACCCCTCCACTTT. The rearrangement joins TRBV18 to TRBJ1-6, with 9 bases lining up with TRBD1. The CDR3 consists of 14 residues. Germline CDR1 KGHSH, CDR2 LQKENI. V lost 6 bases to trimming and J lost 7 bases; unmatched junction nucleotides: 4. The full variable domain, its missing parts supplied by reference TRBV18 and TRBJ1-6, is NAGVMQNPRHLVRRRGQEARLRCSPMKGHSHVYWYRQLPEEGLKFMVYLQKENIIDESGMPKERFSAEFPKEGPSILRIQQVVRGDSAAYFCASSPGTGNSPLHFGNGTRLTVT.

The chain has TRBV5-4 and TRBJ2-1, with a tentative D call TRBD2 (6 bases). Trimming shortened V by 3 bases and J by 12 bases, and 25 bases separated the two germline ends. The CDR3 spans 16 residues. The germline CDR1 and CDR2 sequences are SGHNT and YYREEE (reference sequence). CDR3: CASSSTGTYLSQGQFF. CDR3 DNA sequence: TGTGCCAGCAGCTCTACCGGGACTTACCTCTCACAAGGGCAGTTCTTC.

This clone came up once. Other DNA sequences of this sample code for an identical CDR3. The chain is built from TRBV6-1 and TRBJ1-1; 7 nucleotides agree with TRBD1. Per the germline V gene, CDR1 is MNHNS and CDR2 is SASEGT. Trimming removed 3 bases from V and 4 bases from J; junction bases left unmatched: 2. This CDR3 contains 13 residues. This chain's CDR3 is CASSERQGTEAFF. DNA for the CDR3: TGTGCCAGCAGTGAGAGACAGGGCACTGAAGCTTTCTTT.